This entry features one T cell receptor beta chain sequence. The data stem from a study of blood T cell repertoires in COVID-19. V was pared by 4 bases and J by 3 bases, with 7 bases of the junction left unmatched. The CDR3 runs 15 residues. Germline loops: CDR1 LGHDT, CDR2 YNNKEL (reference sequence). TCRdb keeps only in-frame clones here, not all; method: immunoSEQ multiplex PCR. Of under 200,000 clones listed, 80% to 90% were seen once; the top ten hold around 10%. The source is a woman in her sixties or seventies with COVID-19, enrolled during active disease. The V and J genes are TRBV3-1 (or the pseudogene TRBV3-2) and TRBJ2-7; TRBD1 aligns across 9 bases. Sequenced input: peripheral blood. In DNA form, the CDR3 reads TGTGCCAGCAGCCTCAAGCCGGGACAGGGCTACGAGCAGTACTTC. Its protein product is CASSLKPGQGYEQYF.